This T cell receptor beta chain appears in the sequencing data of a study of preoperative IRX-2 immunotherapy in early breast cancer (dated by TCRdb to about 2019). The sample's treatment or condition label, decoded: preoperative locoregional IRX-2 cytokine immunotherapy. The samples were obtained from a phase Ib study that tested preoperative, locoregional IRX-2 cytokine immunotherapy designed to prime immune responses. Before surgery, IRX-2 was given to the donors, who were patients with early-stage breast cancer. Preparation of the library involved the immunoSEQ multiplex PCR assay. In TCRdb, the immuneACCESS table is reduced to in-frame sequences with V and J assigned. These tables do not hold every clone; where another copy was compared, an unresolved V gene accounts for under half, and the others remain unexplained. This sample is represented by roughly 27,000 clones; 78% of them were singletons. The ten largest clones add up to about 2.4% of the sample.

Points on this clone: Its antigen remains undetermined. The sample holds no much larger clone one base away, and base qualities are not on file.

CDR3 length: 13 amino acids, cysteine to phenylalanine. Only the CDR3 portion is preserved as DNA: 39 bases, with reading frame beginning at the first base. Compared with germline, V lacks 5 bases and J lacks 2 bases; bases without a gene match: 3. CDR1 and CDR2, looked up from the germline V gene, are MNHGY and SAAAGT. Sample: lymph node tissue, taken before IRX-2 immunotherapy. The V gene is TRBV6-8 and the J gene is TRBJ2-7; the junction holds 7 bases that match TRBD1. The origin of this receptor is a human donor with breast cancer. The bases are TGTGCCAGCAGTGACAGGGTAACCTACGAGCAGTACTTC. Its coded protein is CASSDRVTYEQYF.